This entry features one T cell receptor beta chain sequence. The target antigen is unknown. This record belongs to a study of shared clonotypes between healthy human individuals. CDR1 is SGHVS, CDR2 FQNEAQ, per germline. The CDR3 runs 15 residues. Trimming took off 4 bases at V and 2 bases at J, with 14 bases between the two ends. The table came from immunoSEQ multiplex PCR; TCRdb's copy has only in-frame clones and leaves some out. This sample yields 950,000 to 1,200,000 clones, of which roughly 77% are seen a single time; 0.89% belongs to the top ten. General study points: Memory subsets generally showed smaller estimated richness than naive subsets did. The genetic and exposure-history diversity represented was limited by few donors.

Sequencing input: memory CD4+ T cells from PBMCs. Regarding subset: CD45RA-negative fraction. This receptor was taken from a man between 18 and 35 years old in good health. Some clones in this sample may be carry-over from other donors' samples. V gene TRBV7-8 combines with J gene TRBJ2-5, with D maybe TRBD1 (6 bases). CDR3 in DNA: TGTGCCAGCAGCTCAATACGAGGGGGACAAGAGACCCAGTACTTC. It translates to CASSSIRGGQETQYF.